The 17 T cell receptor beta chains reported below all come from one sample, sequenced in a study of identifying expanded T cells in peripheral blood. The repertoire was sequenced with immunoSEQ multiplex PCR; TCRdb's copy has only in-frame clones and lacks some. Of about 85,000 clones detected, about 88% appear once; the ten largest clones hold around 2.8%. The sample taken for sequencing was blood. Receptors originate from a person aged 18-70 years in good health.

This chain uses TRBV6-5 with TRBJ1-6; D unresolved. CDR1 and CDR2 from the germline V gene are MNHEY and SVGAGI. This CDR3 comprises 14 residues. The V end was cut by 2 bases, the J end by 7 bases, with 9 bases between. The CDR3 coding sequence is TGTGCCAGCAGTTACCGGGGAAAGAATTCACCCCTCCACTTT. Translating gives CASSYRGKNSPLHF.

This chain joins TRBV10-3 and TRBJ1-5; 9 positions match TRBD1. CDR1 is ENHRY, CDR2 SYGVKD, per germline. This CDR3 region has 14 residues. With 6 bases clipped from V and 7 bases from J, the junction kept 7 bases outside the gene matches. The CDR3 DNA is TGTGCCATCAGCCAGGGACAGGGTGGCCAGCCCCAGCATTTT. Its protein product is CAISQGQGGQPQHF.

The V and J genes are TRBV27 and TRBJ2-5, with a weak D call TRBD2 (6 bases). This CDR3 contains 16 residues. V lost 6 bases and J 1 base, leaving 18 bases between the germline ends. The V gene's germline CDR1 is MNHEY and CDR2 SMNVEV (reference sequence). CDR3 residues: CASSPSPDYSQETQYF. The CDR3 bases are TGTGCCAGCAGCCCGAGTCCGGACTACAGCCAAGAGACCCAGTACTTC.

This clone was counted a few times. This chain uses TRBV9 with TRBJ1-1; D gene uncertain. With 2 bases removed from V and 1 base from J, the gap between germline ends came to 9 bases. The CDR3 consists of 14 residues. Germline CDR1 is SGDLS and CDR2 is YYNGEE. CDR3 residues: CASSVRPENTEAFF. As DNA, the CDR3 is TGTGCCAGCAGCGTTCGTCCGGAGAACACTGAAGCTTTCTTT.

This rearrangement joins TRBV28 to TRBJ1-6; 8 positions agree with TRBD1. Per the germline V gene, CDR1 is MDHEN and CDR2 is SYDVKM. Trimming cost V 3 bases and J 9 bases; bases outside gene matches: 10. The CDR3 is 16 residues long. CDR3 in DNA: TGTGCCAGCAGTTTCCTAGAACAGGGGGTTAGTTCACCCCTCCACTTT. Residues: CASSFLEQGVSSPLHF.

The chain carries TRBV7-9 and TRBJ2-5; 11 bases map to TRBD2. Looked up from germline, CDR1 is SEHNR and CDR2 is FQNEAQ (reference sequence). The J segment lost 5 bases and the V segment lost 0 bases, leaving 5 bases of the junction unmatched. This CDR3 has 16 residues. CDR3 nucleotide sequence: TGTGCCAGCAGCTTAGCAACTAGCGGGAGTTTGGAGACCCAGTACTTC. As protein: CASSLATSGSLETQYF.

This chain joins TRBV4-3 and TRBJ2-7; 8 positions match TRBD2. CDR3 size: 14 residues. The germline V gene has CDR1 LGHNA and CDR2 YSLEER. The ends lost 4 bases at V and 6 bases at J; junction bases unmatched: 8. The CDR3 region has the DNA TGCGCCAGCAGCCCCCGCGGAGCGGGGGCCGAGCAGTACTTC. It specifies CASSPRGAGAEQYF.

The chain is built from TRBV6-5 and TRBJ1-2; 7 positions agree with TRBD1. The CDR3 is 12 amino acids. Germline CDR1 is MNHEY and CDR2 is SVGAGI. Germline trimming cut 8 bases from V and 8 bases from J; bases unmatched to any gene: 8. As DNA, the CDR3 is TGTGCCAGCGGGGACAGTGCGGAGGGCTACACCTTC. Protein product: CASGDSAEGYTF.

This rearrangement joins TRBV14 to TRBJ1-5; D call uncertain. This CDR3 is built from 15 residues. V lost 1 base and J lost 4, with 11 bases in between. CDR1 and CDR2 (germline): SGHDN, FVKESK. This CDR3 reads CASSQVAVQNQPQHF. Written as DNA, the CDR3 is TGTGCCAGCAGCCAAGTGGCAGTCCAAAATCAGCCCCAGCATTTT.

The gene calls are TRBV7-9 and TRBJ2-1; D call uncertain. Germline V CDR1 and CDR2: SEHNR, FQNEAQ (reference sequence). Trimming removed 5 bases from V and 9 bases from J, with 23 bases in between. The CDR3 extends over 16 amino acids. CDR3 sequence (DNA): TGTGCCAGCAGCCGAACCCTCCAAACTCGTAATCGTGAGCAGTTCTTC. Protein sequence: CASSRTLQTRNREQFF.

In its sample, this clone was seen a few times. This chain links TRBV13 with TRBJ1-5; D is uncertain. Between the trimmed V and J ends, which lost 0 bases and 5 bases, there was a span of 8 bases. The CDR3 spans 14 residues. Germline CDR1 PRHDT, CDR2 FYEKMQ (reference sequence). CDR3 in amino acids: CASSLGRGDQPQHF. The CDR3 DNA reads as TGTGCCAGCAGCTTAGGCCGGGGAGATCAGCCCCAGCATTTT.

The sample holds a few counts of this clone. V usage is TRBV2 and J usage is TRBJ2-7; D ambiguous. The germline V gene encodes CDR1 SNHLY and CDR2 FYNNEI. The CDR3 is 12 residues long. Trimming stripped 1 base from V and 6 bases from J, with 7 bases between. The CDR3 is CASSEVRVEQYF. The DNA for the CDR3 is TGTGCCAGCAGTGAAGTTAGGGTCGAGCAGTACTTC.

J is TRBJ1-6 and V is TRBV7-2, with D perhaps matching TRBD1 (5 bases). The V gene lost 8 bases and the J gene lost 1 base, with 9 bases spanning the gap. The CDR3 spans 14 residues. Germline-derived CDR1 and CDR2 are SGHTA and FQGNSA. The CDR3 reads CASQGQSYNSPLHF. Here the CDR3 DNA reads TGTGCCAGCCAAGGACAATCCTATAATTCACCCCTCCACTTT.

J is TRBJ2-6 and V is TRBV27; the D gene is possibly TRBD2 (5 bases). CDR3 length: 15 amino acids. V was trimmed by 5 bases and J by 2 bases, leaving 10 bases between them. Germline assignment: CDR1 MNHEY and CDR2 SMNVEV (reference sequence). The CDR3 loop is CASSQEVAGANVLTF. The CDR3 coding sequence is TGTGCCAGCAGTCAGGAGGTAGCTGGGGCCAACGTCCTGACTTTC.

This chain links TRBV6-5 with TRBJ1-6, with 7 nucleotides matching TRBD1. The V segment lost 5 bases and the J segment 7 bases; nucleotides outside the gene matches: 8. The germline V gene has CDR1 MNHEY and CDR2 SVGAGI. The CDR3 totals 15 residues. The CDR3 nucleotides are TGTGCCAGCAGTCCAACAGGGGCTGGCAATTCACCCCTCCACTTT. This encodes CASSPTGAGNSPLHF.

The CDR3 bases are TGTGCCACCCAGGGACAGGGGAAAAACTATGGCTACACCTTC. The encoded protein is CATQGQGKNYGYTF. The chain carries TRBV28 and TRBJ1-2, with 10 bases matching TRBD1. Germline V gene sequence: CDR1 MDHEN, CDR2 SYDVKM. This CDR3 region has 14 residues. The junction had 7 bases not matched to a gene; V was cut back by 10 bases and J by 2 bases.

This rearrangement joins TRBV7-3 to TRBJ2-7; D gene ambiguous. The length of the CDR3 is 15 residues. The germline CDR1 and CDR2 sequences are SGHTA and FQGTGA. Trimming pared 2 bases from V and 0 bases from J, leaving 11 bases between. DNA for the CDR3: TGTGCCAGCAGCTTATTTGAGCACATCTCCTACGAGCAGTACTTC. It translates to CASSLFEHISYEQYF.